This TCR beta chain emerged from a study of technical replicates of blood from several donors. The V gene's germline CDR1 is SGHTA and CDR2 FQGNSA. The V gene lost 5 bases and the J gene lost 7 bases, with 26 bases spanning the gap. The CDR3 has 17 residues. Assay: immunoSEQ multiplex PCR; the TCRdb copy retains only in-frame clones and omits some. The table includes around 95,000 clones, roughly 94% detected once. V is TRBV7-2 and J is TRBJ1-1; a possible D gene is TRBD1 (5 bases). Input material: T cells isolated from PBMCs. This receptor was identified in a human donor in good health. The CDR3 loop reads CASSLGEGSRSVGEAFF. The CDR3 DNA reads as TGTGCCAGCAGCCTAGGGGAGGGCAGCCGCTCCGTCGGTGAAGCTTTCTTT.